This note documents a single T cell receptor beta chain sequence. The data were produced by immunoSEQ multiplex PCR, yet TCRdb's version contains in-frame clones alone and is incomplete. The sample has tens of thousands of clones; around 92% are singletons. This entry is derived from a study of T cell changes during pregnancy in multiple sclerosis. From germline, CDR1 is MNHEY and CDR2 SVGAGI. V was pared by 0 bases and J by 8 bases, with 8 bases between. CDR3 length: 13 amino acids. Sequencing was performed on peripheral blood, taken after pregnancy. This TCR was sampled from a female donor with multiple sclerosis, enrolled in a pregnancy study. This chain connects TRBV6-5 to TRBJ1-5; unclear D gene. The CDR3 region has the DNA TGTGCCAGCAGTTACTCGTATGTAGAGCCCCAGCATTTT. It is translated as CASSYSYVEPQHF.